What follows are 5 T cell receptor beta chains derived from one specimen sequenced in a study of blood T cell repertoires in COVID-19. Method: immunoSEQ multiplex PCR; TCRdb's copy keeps in-frame clones and lacks some. This sample has approximately 75,000 clones, with about 74% found just once. The specimen sequenced was peripheral blood. The receptors derive from a human donor with acute or convalescent COVID-19. The donor label of this sample is uncertain.

This rearrangement joins TRBV18 to TRBJ2-5; perhaps TRBD1 as D (5 bases). This CDR3 has 14 amino acids. Between the trimmed V and J ends, which lost 0 bases and 2 bases, there was a span of 7 bases. CDR1 and CDR2 (germline): KGHSH, LQKENI. DNA of the CDR3: TGTGCCAGCTCACCACCGACAGCTCAAGAGACCCAGTACTTC. Translating gives CASSPPTAQETQYF.

V and J are TRBV23-1 and TRBJ1-2; TRBD1 matches at 8 bases. TRBV23-1 is treated as an ORF (open reading frame) with a function not yet certain. Trimming cost V 7 bases and J 13 bases; bases outside gene matches: 11. The CDR3 sequence is 12 residues long. CDR3: CASKGDRSFRTF. In DNA, the CDR3 is TGCGCCAGCAAGGGGGACAGGAGCTTCCGCACCTTC.

The rearrangement uses TRBV15 and TRBJ1-1; tentatively, D is TRBD1 (5 bases). Trimming left V 0 bases short and J 4 bases short, with 15 bases between. CDR3 length: 16 amino acids. CDR1 and CDR2 (germline): LNHNV, YYDKDF (reference sequence). CDR3 sequence reads: CATSRDTGMVGTEAFF. CDR3 sequence (DNA): TGTGCCACCAGCAGAGATACAGGTATGGTAGGCACTGAAGCTTTCTTT.

V and J are TRBV3-1 (or the pseudogene TRBV3-2) and TRBJ1-5; D perhaps matches TRBD1 (6 bases). Germline loops: CDR1 LGHDT, CDR2 YNNKEL (reference sequence). V was trimmed by 3 bases and J by 5 bases, leaving 8 bases between them. The CDR3 sequence is 13 residues long. CDR3 in DNA: TGTGCCAGCAGCCAGAAGGGGGATCAGCCCCAGCATTTT. Protein: CASSQKGDQPQHF.

CDR3 DNA: TGTGCCAGCAGCTTCGGGGGTTTTAACTCACCCCTCCACTTT. Its protein is CASSFGGFNSPLHF. The V gene is TRBV5-8, the J gene TRBJ1-6; maybe TRBD1 (5 bases). This CDR3 has 14 residues. Germline loops: CDR1 SGHTS, CDR2 YDEGEE. The ends were cut back, 2 bases at V and 10 bases at J, with 13 bases in the middle.